The 14 T cell receptor beta chains listed next were all sequenced from one sample in a study of beta chain features in type 1 diabetes. Sequencing targeted expressed TCRB transcripts, as all isolated RNA had been reverse transcribed. The repertoire was sequenced with immunoSEQ multiplex PCR; TCRdb's copy has only in-frame clones and lacks some. The repertoire consists of roughly 240,000 clones, with roughly an eighth occurring once and the leading ten covering roughly 0.028%. Material: naive CD4+ T cells from blood. The receptor source for this set is a woman aged 40 to 50 in good health.

V and J are TRBV6-1 and TRBJ1-1; 9 nucleotides match TRBD1. The CDR3 is made up of 13 amino acids. Germline lookup yields CDR1 MNHNS and CDR2 SASEGT. The V gene end was trimmed by 4 bases and the J gene end by 7 bases; junction bases not matched to a gene: 4. The DNA for the CDR3 is TGTGCCAGCAGTGTCCGGGACAGGGATGAAGCTTTCTTT. It codes for CASSVRDRDEAFF.

This clone was picked up a small number of times. The genes are TRBV29-1 and TRBJ2-3, with TRBD2 as a possible D gene (5 bases). Trimming stripped 7 bases from V and 0 bases from J, with 17 bases between. The CDR3 extends over 15 amino acids. In germline, CDR1 is SQVTM, CDR2 ANQGSEA. Here the CDR3 DNA reads TGCAGCGCCGGACCTAGTCGGACTAGCACAGATACGCAGTATTTT. Amino acid sequence: CSAGPSRTSTDTQYF.

The sample holds a few counts of this clone. The chain uses TRBV10-2 and TRBJ2-5, with 8 nucleotides matching TRBD2. CDR1 is WSHSY, CDR2 SAAADI, per germline. The CDR3 is 15 amino acids. Trimming took 6 bases from V and 2 from J; bases not matched to a gene: 8. CDR3 bases: TGCGCCAGCAGCACCATAGCGGGACGACAAGAGACCCAGTACTTC. Its translation is CASSTIAGRQETQYF.

This clone was seen a handful of times. The chain couples TRBV9 to TRBJ2-2; 9 nucleotides agree with TRBD1. Germline V gives CDR1 SGDLS, CDR2 YYNGEE. With V trimmed by 0 bases and J by 5 bases, 2 bases remained unmatched. The CDR3 is 15 residues long. In nucleotides, the CDR3 is TGTGCCAGCAGCGTAGGGGACAGGGCAACCGGGGAGCTGTTTTTT. The encoded protein is CASSVGDRATGELFF. The whole variable domain, remainder taken from reference TRBV9 and TRBJ2-2, is DSGVTQTPKHLITATGQRVTLRCSPRSGDLSVYWYQQSLDQGLQFLIQYYNGEERAKGNILERFSAQQFPDLHSELNLSSLELGDSALYFCASSVGDRATGELFFGEGSRLTVL.

The CDR3 sequence is CASSGGPFGTPNTGELFF. In DNA form, the CDR3 reads TGTGCCAGCAGTGGGGGTCCGTTCGGGACACCGAACACCGGGGAGCTGTTTTTT. The V and J genes are TRBV11-2 and TRBJ2-2; D is possibly TRBD1 (6 bases). Germline V gene data show CDR1 as SGHAT and CDR2 as FQNNGV. CDR3 length equals 18 residues. The ends were cut back, 6 bases at V and 0 bases at J, with 20 bases in the middle.

In this sample, this clone turned up a few times. The chain employs TRBV6-5 and TRBJ1-2; TRBD1 matches 8 bases. Losses at the gene ends were 4 bases for V and 2 bases for J; bases not matched to a gene: 0. Germline loops: CDR1 MNHEY, CDR2 SVGAGI. CDR3 length: 13 amino acids. The CDR3 coding sequence is TGTGCCAGCAGTTGGACAGGGAACTATGGCTACACCTTC. This codes for CASSWTGNYGYTF.

In regard to this clone: The same CDR3 arises from other DNA sequences in this sample as well. The chain joins TRBV18 to TRBJ1-1, with D unclear. The CDR3 is 14 residues long. Deletions cut 3 bases from V and 1 base from J, with 9 bases between. The germline V gene encodes CDR1 KGHSH and CDR2 LQKENI. CDR3 region: CASSPGAGNTEAFF. In DNA form, the CDR3 reads TGTGCCAGCTCACCGGGCGCGGGGAACACTGAAGCTTTCTTT.

This clone appeared many times. The J gene is TRBJ2-1, the V gene TRBV7-9, with D unresolved. This CDR3 has 14 amino acids. V gave up 3 bases and J gave up 5 bases, with 11 bases separating them. The V gene's germline CDR1 is SEHNR and CDR2 FQNEAQ (reference sequence). CDR3 sequence (DNA): TGTGCCAGCAGCTTTTACCACGGAGACAATGAGCAGTTCTTC. It encodes CASSFYHGDNEQFF.

This chain links TRBV19 with TRBJ2-2; D perhaps matches TRBD2 (6 bases). The CDR3 totals 16 residues. V was clipped by 7 bases and J by 0 bases, with 15 bases between them. CDR1 is LNHDA, CDR2 SQIVND, per germline (reference sequence). CDR3 coding DNA: TGTGCCAGTACCGGGGGTCGGGGCGCGAACACCGGGGAGCTGTTTTTT. Translating gives CASTGGRGANTGELFF.

This clone has only a few counts. The chain employs TRBV14 and TRBJ1-2; D call uncertain. V lost 0 bases and J lost 4, with 6 bases in between. Germline CDR1 and CDR2: SGHDN and FVKESK. The CDR3 extends over 13 amino acids. The CDR3 protein is CASSQDAVYGYTF. In DNA, the CDR3 is TGTGCCAGCAGCCAAGATGCGGTCTATGGCTACACCTTC.

Only a few counts were recorded for this clone. The chain recombines TRBV7-2 with TRBJ1-2; tentatively, D is TRBD1 (6 bases). The germline gives CDR1 SGHTA, CDR2 FQGNSA. The CDR3 totals 14 residues. Trimming cost V 5 bases and J 4 bases, with 14 bases left between them. The CDR3 region is CASSDRTASYGYTF. The CDR3 nucleotides are TGTGCCAGCAGCGACCGGACAGCGAGCTATGGCTACACCTTC.

V usage is TRBV6-5 and J usage is TRBJ1-4; tentatively, D is TRBD1 (5 bases). The CDR3 has 14 amino acids. V dropped 5 bases and J dropped 8 bases, with 15 bases sitting between them. Germline V CDR1 and CDR2: MNHEY, SVGAGI. CDR3 DNA: TGTGCCAGCAGTGTCCAGGGAGGTTGGGAAAAACTGTTTTTT. This encodes CASSVQGGWEKLFF.

V usage is TRBV7-9 and J usage is TRBJ2-5, with 7 bases identical to TRBD2. V gave up 6 bases and J gave up 3 bases; unmatched junction bases: 4. Germline V gene sequence: CDR1 SEHNR, CDR2 FQNEAQ (reference sequence). This CDR3 has 13 amino acids. The CDR3 reads CASSKRGEETQYF. DNA for the CDR3: TGTGCCAGCAGTAAGCGGGGAGAAGAGACCCAGTACTTC. Drawing the rest from reference TRBV7-9 and TRBJ2-5, the complete variable domain is DTGVSQNPRHKITKRGQNVTFRCDPISEHNRLYWYRQTLGQGPEFLTYFQNEAQLEKSRLLSDRFSAERPKGSFSTLEIQRTEQGDSAMYLCASSKRGEETQYFGPGTRLLVL.

This clone was seen a handful of times. The rearrangement uses TRBV5-1 and TRBJ2-2; D ambiguous. This CDR3 has 14 amino acids. V was shortened by 0 bases and J by 4 bases, with 7 bases between the two germline ends. Per germline, CDR1 SGHRS and CDR2 YFSETQ. This CDR3 reads CASSLAGPTGELFF. The CDR3 bases are TGCGCCAGCAGCTTGGCGGGTCCCACCGGGGAGCTGTTTTTT.